The 27 T cell receptor beta chains given below trace back to one sample, sequenced in a study of T-cell memory formation after mild COVID-19. One entry per CDR3 protein, called by TCRdb with MiXCR from the 5' RACE reads. The sample includes 50,000 or so distinct CDR3 sequences, around 30% of them seen just once. What was sequenced was PBMCs or a T cell subset sorted from them (not recorded which). These receptors were collected from a man younger than 30 who had mild COVID-19 (a few samples of this study predate the infection). Cell type and time point are not known.

This clonotype was counted a few times. This chain links TRBV12-3 or TRBV12-4 with TRBJ2-5; 7 nucleotides line up with TRBD1. This CDR3 spans 13 amino acids. V lost 2 bases to trimming and J lost 7 bases; unmatched junction nucleotides: 4. For the CDR3, the DNA is TGTGCCAGCAGTTTATTAGGGGGCCGGACCCAGTACTTC. Its protein is CASSLLGGRTQYF.

This clonotype was detected only a few times. The V call is TRBV24-1, the J call TRBJ2-5; D possibly corresponds to TRBD2 (5 bases). The germline V gene has CDR1 KGHDR and CDR2 SFDVKD. V lost 1 base to trimming and J lost 3 bases, with 8 bases between them. The CDR3 runs to 14 residues. The CDR3 region has the DNA TGTGCCACCAGTGATTTCCGGGGTGAAGAGACCCAGTACTTC. Its protein product is CATSDFRGEETQYF.

The genes are TRBV20-1 and TRBJ2-1; D perhaps matches TRBD2 (6 bases). The CDR3 extends over 15 amino acids. Trimming removed 0 bases at V and 5 bases at J, with 14 bases between. CDR1 is DFQATT and CDR2 is SNEGSKA in the germline V gene (reference sequence). The CDR3, as DNA: TGCAGTGCTAGAGATCTCGGGACTGCAGACAATGAGCAGTTCTTC. This codes for CSARDLGTADNEQFF.

CDR3 nucleotides: TGTGCCAGCAGCCCCGGCCCCCAGAGGACAGATACGCAGTATTTT. Its protein is CASSPGPQRTDTQYF. This sequence joins TRBV7-3 and TRBJ2-3, with D hard to call. The CDR3 has 15 residues. Germline CDR1 and CDR2: SGHTA and FQGTGA. The germline V and J ends were trimmed by 5 bases and 3 bases, with 15 bases remaining between them.

This clonotype was seen only a few times. The V gene is TRBV7-9, the J gene TRBJ2-7, with D perhaps TRBD1 (6 bases). Looked up from germline, CDR1 is SEHNR and CDR2 is FQNEAQ (reference sequence). The CDR3 covers 13 residues. Deletions cut 5 bases from V and 2 bases from J, with 10 bases between. The CDR3 here is CASSETGTYEQYV. The CDR3 nucleotides are TGTGCCAGCAGCGAGACAGGTACCTACGAGCAGTACGTC.

The chain has TRBV4-3 and TRBJ2-7; D might be TRBD1 or TRBD2, each matching 5 bases. In germline, CDR1 is LGHNA, CDR2 YSLEER. The length of the CDR3 is 13 residues. Trimming left V 4 bases short and J 4 bases short, with 11 bases between. In DNA form, the CDR3 reads TGCGCCAGCAGCCGATGGGGCGGGTACGAGCAGTACTTC. Residues: CASSRWGGYEQYF.

This clonotype was observed a handful of times. The chain carries TRBV23-1 and TRBJ2-7, with 7 bases lining up with TRBD1. TRBV23-1 is given ORF status, its function remaining uncertain. The length of the CDR3 is 10 residues. CDR3 loop: CASSKRDRLV. CDR3 DNA sequence: TGCGCCAGCAGTAAACGGGACAGACTCGTC.

The chain combines TRBV2 with TRBJ2-1; D is possibly TRBD2 (6 bases). CDR1 and CDR2 from the germline V gene are SNHLY and FYNNEI. V shed 7 bases and J shed 7 bases, with 11 bases lying between them. CDR3 length equals 12 residues. CDR3 sequence (DNA): TGTGCCAGCATCGGCCGGGGGAATGAGCAGTTCTTC. It is translated as CASIGRGNEQFF.

In its sample, this clonotype was seen a few times. The chain recombines TRBV5-1 with TRBJ2-1, with no clear D. This CDR3 has 13 amino acids. Per germline, CDR1 SGHRS and CDR2 YFSETQ. Trimming removed 7 bases at V and 1 base at J, with 9 bases between. The CDR3 loop reads CASRSGSYNEQFF. The CDR3, as DNA: TGCGCCAGCCGGTCCGGGTCCTACAATGAGCAGTTCTTC.

The chain uses TRBV7-4 and TRBJ1-4; D gene uncertain. The CDR3 runs 12 residues. Germline lookup yields CDR1 SGHVT and CDR2 SQSDAQ. V was cut by 9 bases and J by 4 bases, with 9 bases left in between. For the CDR3, the DNA is TGTGCCAGGGGCAATAGTAATGAAAAACTGTTTTTT. Translation: CARGNSNEKLFF.

This clonotype was observed a few times. The chain uses TRBV5-1 and TRBJ2-3; 8 bases are a match to TRBD2. Per germline, CDR1 SGHRS and CDR2 YFSETQ. Germline trimming cut 4 bases from V and 1 base from J; bases unmatched to any gene: 5. The CDR3 runs to 15 residues. The CDR3 DNA sequence: TGCGCCAGCAGCCCCCGGCGGGGGGGCACAGATACGCAGTATTTT. Its translation is CASSPRRGGTDTQYF.

This clonotype was seen just once. V and J are TRBV7-9 and TRBJ1-6; weak D call: TRBD1 (5 bases). The germline CDR1 and CDR2 sequences are SEHNR and FQNEAQ (reference sequence). This CDR3 is 17 amino acids long. V lost 1 base to trimming and J lost 9 bases, with 19 bases between them. DNA of the CDR3: TGTGCCAGCAGCTTAGAAGCTTCAACCAGGGCTAGTTCACCCCTCCACTTT. Translation gives CASSLEASTRASSPLHF.

The CDR3 sequence: CASRPGTSGGSSRFF. CDR3 nucleotide sequence: TGTGCCAGCAGACCTGGGACTAGCGGGGGGAGCAGTCGGTTCTTC. The chain has TRBV2 and TRBJ2-1; 15 positions agree with TRBD2. The CDR3 has 15 residues. Germline lookup yields CDR1 SNHLY and CDR2 FYNNEI. Germline trimming cut 6 bases from V and 15 bases from J; bases unmatched to any gene: 12.

V and J are TRBV20-1 and TRBJ2-5; 8 bases map to TRBD1. Germline V gene lookup returns CDR1 DFQATT and CDR2 SNEGSKA (reference sequence). CDR3 length: 16 residues. V gave up 2 bases and J gave up 5 bases; unmatched junction bases: 13. The CDR3 DNA reads as TGCAGTGCTAGACCCCTCCCGGACAGGGAATCGGAGACCCAGTACTTC. This translates into CSARPLPDRESETQYF.

This clonotype was seen only a few times. The chain combines TRBV4-1 with TRBJ2-3; tentative D call: TRBD2 (5 bases). CDR3 size: 16 residues. The germline CDR1 and CDR2 sequences are MGHRA and YSYEKL. V was trimmed by 4 bases and J by 5 bases, leaving 19 bases between them. CDR3 protein: CASSPPRGTAEDTQYF. For the CDR3, the DNA is TGCGCCAGCAGCCCCCCCCGGGGTACAGCGGAAGATACGCAGTATTTT.

J is TRBJ2-1 and V is TRBV9, with D perhaps given as TRBD1 or TRBD2 (6 bases each). The CDR3 contains 15 residues. V lost 0 bases, J lost 2 bases, and 9 bases lay in between. Germline CDR1 reads SGDLS; CDR2 reads YYNGEE. Written as DNA, the CDR3 is TGTGCCAGCAGCGTAGGTGGGGGGCCCTACAATGAGCAGTTCTTC. The encoded protein is CASSVGGGPYNEQFF.

The V call is TRBV4-3, the J call TRBJ2-3; TRBD1 might be the D (7 bases). This CDR3 has 15 residues. Germline CDR1 LGHNA, CDR2 YSLEER. V was clipped by 0 bases and J by 2 bases, with 9 bases between them. CDR3 region: CASSQDRGVTDTQYF. In nucleotides, the CDR3 is TGCGCCAGCAGCCAAGACAGGGGGGTCACAGATACGCAGTATTTT.

V usage is TRBV5-4 and J usage is TRBJ2-1; D may be TRBD2 (5 bases). This CDR3 spans 15 amino acids. Trimming took 4 bases from V and 4 from J, leaving 15 bases between them. From germline, CDR1 is SGHNT and CDR2 YYREEE (reference sequence). The CDR3 DNA is TGTGCCAGCAGCCACCGCCAGCGGCTGTACAATGAGCAGTTCTTC. This encodes CASSHRQRLYNEQFF.

The chain is built from TRBV27 and TRBJ2-7; 7 nucleotides match TRBD1. The CDR3 consists of 14 residues. The junction had 7 bases not matched to a gene; V was cut back by 5 bases and J by 3 bases. CDR1 is MNHEY and CDR2 is SMNVEV in the germline V gene (reference sequence). The CDR3, as DNA: TGTGCCAGCAGTCCGAGGACAGGCATCTACGAGCAGTACGTC. It encodes CASSPRTGIYEQYV.

This clonotype was recorded a few times. V and J are TRBV29-1 and TRBJ2-5; perhaps TRBD2 as D (5 bases). V was cut by 3 bases and J by 7 bases, with 12 bases left in between. CDR3 size: 12 residues. Per germline, CDR1 SQVTM and CDR2 ANQGSEA. CDR3 sequence reads: CSVEDWSLTQYF. CDR3 coding DNA: TGCAGCGTTGAGGACTGGAGTCTGACCCAGTACTTC.

This clonotype appeared a few times. This sequence joins TRBV6-4 and TRBJ2-3; 12 bases are a match to TRBD2. The CDR3 is 16 residues long. In germline, CDR1 is MRHNA, CDR2 SNTAGT. V gave up 4 bases and J gave up 2 bases; unmatched junction bases: 4. The CDR3 loop reads CASSASGGDSTDTQYF. CDR3 nucleotides: TGTGCCAGCAGTGCTAGCGGGGGGGATTCCACAGATACGCAGTATTTT.

The V gene is TRBV18, the J gene TRBJ2-1, with unresolved D. Germline CDR1 and CDR2: KGHSH and LQKENI. Trimming removed 3 bases from V and 1 base from J, with 13 bases in between. The CDR3 has 16 residues. The CDR3 sequence: CASSPDRTRSYNEQFF. The CDR3 DNA follows: TGTGCCAGCTCACCCGACCGAACCCGATCCTACAATGAGCAGTTCTTC. Variable domain in full (rest from reference TRBV18 and TRBJ2-1): NAGVMQNPRHLVRRRGQEARLRCSPMKGHSHVYWYRQLPEEGLKFMVYLQKENIIDESGMPKERFSAEFPKEGPSILRIQQVVRGDSAAYFCASSPDRTRSYNEQFFGPGTRLTVL.

This clonotype appeared once. The chain couples TRBV6-5 to TRBJ2-3; D unclear. The V gene's germline CDR1 is MNHEY and CDR2 SVGAGI. V gave up 4 bases and J gave up 3 bases, with 14 bases separating them. The CDR3 covers 15 residues. The CDR3 DNA reads as TGTGCCAGCAGTTCGGCCTCACTCTGGACAGATACGCAGTATTTT. This sequence encodes CASSSASLWTDTQYF.

This clonotype was recorded a few times. The chain combines TRBV7-9 with TRBJ2-5; maybe TRBD2 (6 bases). The CDR3 covers 13 residues. V lost 3 bases to trimming and J lost 6 bases, with 11 bases between them. CDR1 and CDR2 (germline): SEHNR, FQNEAQ (reference sequence). The CDR3 sequence: CASSLEGWKTQYF. As DNA, the CDR3 is TGTGCCAGCAGCTTGGAGGGCTGGAAGACCCAGTACTTC.

As DNA, the CDR3 is TGCGCCAGCAAAGTAGGACCCGGGAGCTCCTACGAGCAGTACTTC. Amino acid sequence: CASKVGPGSSYEQYF. The chain is built from TRBV10-2 and TRBJ2-7; perhaps TRBD2 as D (6 bases). V shed 7 bases and J shed 0 bases, with 16 bases lying between them. This CDR3 spans 15 amino acids. Germline CDR1 is WSHSY and CDR2 is SAAADI.

The chain joins TRBV20-1 to TRBJ2-1; D unclear. Trimming cost V 3 bases and J 3 bases, with 12 bases left between them. CDR3 length: 14 amino acids. CDR1 and CDR2 from the germline V gene are DFQATT and SNEGSKA (reference sequence). CDR3 sequence reads: CSARDLSYYNEQFF. CDR3 nucleotides: TGCAGTGCTAGGGACCTCAGCTACTACAATGAGCAGTTCTTC.

This rearrangement joins TRBV6-5 to TRBJ2-7, with D unclear. Germline CDR1 is MNHEY and CDR2 is SVGAGI. V was cut by 6 bases and J by 6 bases, with 12 bases left in between. This CDR3 region has 12 residues. The CDR3 protein is CASSRDTREQYF. CDR3 DNA: TGTGCCAGCAGCCGAGACACGCGCGAGCAGTACTTC.